One and the same sample provided the 7 T cell receptor beta chains below, sequenced in a study of tumor-infiltrating lymphocytes in primary liver carcinoma (dated by TCRdb to between 2016 and 2019). Instrument on record: Illumina HiSeq 2500. TCRbeta-specific cDNA was reverse-transcribed from about 500 ng total RNA using a constant-region primer and ProtoScript II reverse transcriptase. Construction of the TCRbeta libraries relied on three nested rounds of multiplex PCR, following a slightly modified ARM-PCR procedure. Each of the first two PCR rounds ran for approximately 9 cycles using multiplex TRBV1-TRBV30 forward primers together with a Cbeta reverse primer. The raw public data were reprocessed by TCRdb itself: fastp quality trimming at Q25, MiXCR clonotype calling, in-frame beta chains only. Each CDR3 protein appears once, grouped with its most common genes and DNA. The sample has some 120,000 distinct CDR3 sequences on record, 55% to 75% of them singletons. The ten largest clones add up to around 8.4% of the sample.

Total RNA and DNA were co-extracted without cell sorting from around 20-30 mg of bulk tissue using the AllPrep DNA/RNA mini kit. Sequencing was performed on liver tumor tissue from sampling region 3. The sample's cell subset or site label is to be understood as: tumor region T3, left-lateral pole. The receptors originated from a woman aged 55 to 70 with primary liver carcinoma and hepatitis B virus infection.

This clonotype was recorded once. One end of the junction is discordant with germline, which a read error may explain. The chain carries TRBV4-2 and TRBJ2-2; possible D gene TRBD2, 5 bases. Germline CDR1 is LGHNA and CDR2 is YNFKEQ. The CDR3 length is 15 residues. CDR3 residues: CASSARAIATGEPFF. CDR3 bases: TGTGCCAGCAGCGCTCGGGCTATCGCCACCGGGGAGCCGTTTTTT.

Comments on this clonotype: Germline and junction disagree at one end, which may indicate a read error. This sequence joins TRBV4-2 and TRBJ2-1; 9 nucleotides line up with TRBD2. Looked up from germline, CDR1 is LGHNA and CDR2 is YNFKEQ. This CDR3 is built from 15 residues. The DNA of the CDR3 is TGCCAGCAGCACGAGGGAAAGCGGGAGGAAAATGAGCAGTTCTTC. This translates into CQQHEGKREENEQFF.

Regarding this clonotype: At one end, the junction sequence differs from germline, possibly due to a read error. The chain employs TRBV11-2 and TRBJ1-1; 8 bases map to TRBD1. Germline values: CDR1 SGHAT, CDR2 FQNNGV. The CDR3 length is 14 residues. This CDR3 is CATSLAQGATETFF. In DNA form, the CDR3 reads TGTGCCACCAGCTTAGCGCAGGGGGCCACTGAAACTTTCTTC.

Concerning this clonotype itself: At one of its ends the junction is not consistent with the germline gene, which may arise from a read error. The V gene is TRBV5-1, the J gene TRBJ1-1; 10 nucleotides match TRBD1. The CDR3 is 15 residues long. Per germline, CDR1 SGHRS and CDR2 YFSETQ. The CDR3 DNA reads as TGCGCCAGCAACTTGGAAGGGACAGGGGTAACTGAAGCTTTCTTT. Its translation: CASNLEGTGVTEAFF.

This clonotype was detected a few times. The V gene is TRBV11-2, the J gene TRBJ2-7; 8 nucleotides agree with TRBD1. This CDR3 contains 14 residues. Germline CDR1 SGHAT, CDR2 FQNNGV. V lost 5 bases to trimming and J lost 8 bases; unmatched junction nucleotides: 11. The CDR3 protein is CASSLTGTGWKQYF. The CDR3 nucleotides are TGTGCCAGCAGCCTGACCGGGACAGGCTGGAAGCAGTACTTC.

This clonotype was seen only a few times. This sequence joins TRBV7-3 and TRBJ2-1, with a tentative D call TRBD1 (6 bases). Germline V lookup: CDR1 SGHTA, CDR2 FQGTGA. The CDR3 has 15 residues. V dropped 3 bases and J dropped 7 bases, with 16 bases sitting between them. DNA for the CDR3: TGTGCCAGCAGCTTGGCCTTCGGGACAAAGAATGAGCAGTTCTTC. Translated: CASSLAFGTKNEQFF.

This rearrangement joins TRBV29-1 to TRBJ1-1; no definite D call. Trimming took off 7 bases at V and 2 bases at J, with 14 bases between the two ends. There are 13 residues in the CDR3. The germline V gene has CDR1 SQVTM and CDR2 ANQGSEA. The CDR3 coding sequence is TGCAGCGCTGGGAATGGGGTAAACACTGAAGCTTTCTTT. Translation: CSAGNGVNTEAFF.